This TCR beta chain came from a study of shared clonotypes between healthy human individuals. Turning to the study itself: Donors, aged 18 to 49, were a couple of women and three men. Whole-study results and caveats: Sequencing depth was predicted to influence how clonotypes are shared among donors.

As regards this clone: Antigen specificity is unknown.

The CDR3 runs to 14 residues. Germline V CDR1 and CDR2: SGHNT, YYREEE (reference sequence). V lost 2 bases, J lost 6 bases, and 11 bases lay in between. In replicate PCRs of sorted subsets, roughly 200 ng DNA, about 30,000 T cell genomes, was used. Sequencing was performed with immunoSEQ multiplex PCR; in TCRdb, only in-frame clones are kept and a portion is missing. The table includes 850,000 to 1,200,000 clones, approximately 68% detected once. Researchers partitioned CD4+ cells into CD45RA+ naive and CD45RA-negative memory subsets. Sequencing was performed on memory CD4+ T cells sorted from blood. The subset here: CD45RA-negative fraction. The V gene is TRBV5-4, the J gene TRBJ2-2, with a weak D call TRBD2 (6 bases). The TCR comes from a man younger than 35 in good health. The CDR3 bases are TGTGCCAGCAGCTTTGGTAGCGGCTCCGGGGAGCTGTTTTTT. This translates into CASSFGSGSGELFF.